Listed below are T cell receptor beta chains from one sample, sequenced in a study of T cell repertoires in cytomegalovirus infection. MiXCR was run by TCRdb on the reads, yielding one entry per CDR3 protein. The data show 800,000 to 950,000 distinct CDR3 sequences, around a third seen once. For these TCRs, the target antigens are not known. The material sequenced was cultured CD8+ T cells from PBMCs, taken from culture after CMV antigen stimulation. These TCRs come from a human donor in good health (CMV status not recorded). Some clones in this sample may be carry-over from other donors' samples. Each CDR3 is given with its conserved first and last residue. Each record gives: D gene, J gene, clone size, V gene, CDR3 DNA, CDR3 protein. A D gene is named only where the DNA matches it firmly. A clone size is listed for some rows: how often the clone was seen (once, few, many), or a class if it is expanded.

-	TRBJ2-7	few	TRBV7-9	TGTGCCAGCAACCAGGGGTACTACGAGCAGTACTTC	CASNQGYYEQYF
-	TRBJ2-7	-	TRBV6-8	TGTGCCAGCAGTTACTCGAGTATCCGTCGGCCAAAGAAGCCCTACGAGCGGTACTTC	CASSYSSIRRPKKPYERYF
TRBD1	TRBJ2-7	-	TRBV29-1	TGCAGCGTTGATGACAGGGGTAGACACGAGCAGTACTTC	CSVDDRGRHEQYF
TRBD2	TRBJ2-1	-	TRBV6-1	TGTGCCAGCAGTGAAACCTCTAGCGGGGCCCACAATGAGCAGTTCTTC	CASSETSSGAHNEQFF
TRBD1	TRBJ2-1	-	TRBV27	TGTGCCAGCAGACCGGTGACAGGGGACTACAATGAGCAGTTCTTC	CASRPVTGDYNEQFF
-	TRBJ2-5	few	TRBV24-1	TGTGCCACCAGTGATGCGACGGTTTACCAAGAGACCCAGTACTTC	CATSDATVYQETQYF
-	TRBJ1-6	-	TRBV7-3	TGTGCCTCCAGGGAATATCGGAGTAATTCACCCCTCCACTTT	CASREYRSNSPLHF
-	TRBJ2-3	-	TRBV7-6	TGTGCCAGCAATGGGCGAGTCACAGATACGCAGTATTTT	CASNGRVTDTQYF
TRBD2	TRBJ2-1	-	TRBV29-1	TGCAGCGTGACGGGACTAGCGGGGGCTTCCTCCTACAATGAGCAGTTCTTC	CSVTGLAGASSYNEQFF
-	TRBJ1-6	few	TRBV2	TGTGCCAGCACCCCCGACCCCCTCCACTTT	CASTPDPLHF
-	TRBJ1-1	few	TRBV20-1	TGCAGTGCTCGACAGCCCCGGGAAGTGAACACTGAAGCTTTCTTT	CSARQPREVNTEAFF
-	TRBJ1-4	-	TRBV14	TGTGCCAGCAGTCTGACAGGCCCTAATGAAAAACTGTTTTTT	CASSLTGPNEKLFF
-	TRBJ2-7	-	TRBV27	TGTGCCAGCAGTTTGTATTTCGGACAGTCCTACGAGCAGTACTTC	CASSLYFGQSYEQYF
TRBD1	TRBJ1-3	-	TRBV10-3	TGTGCCATCAGTTCAAGGACAGGGCGGACTCCTGGAAACACCATATATTTT	CAISSRTGRTPGNTIYF
-	TRBJ2-2	-	TRBV27	TGTGCCAGCAGTTTTCGGTGGGGGGCGGCCGGGGAGCTGTTTTTT	CASSFRWGAAGELFF
-	TRBJ1-2	-	TRBV27	TGTGCCAGCAGTTGGAGGGCAGGCCGAGGAGGCTACACCTTC	CASSWRAGRGGYTF
TRBD2	TRBJ2-1	-	TRBV7-3	TGTGCCAGCAGCCGGGGACTAGCGGCTTACAATGAGCAGTTCTTC	CASSRGLAAYNEQFF
-	TRBJ2-2	few	TRBV10-3	TGTGCCATCCAAAGGGACACCGGGGAGCTGTTTTTT	CAIQRDTGELFF
TRBD2	TRBJ2-4	many	TRBV7-9	TGTGCCAGCAGCTCCCCGGGACTAGCGGGGGGGCGAGCCAAAAACATTCAGTACTTC	CASSSPGLAGGRAKNIQYF
TRBD1	TRBJ2-7	-	TRBV5-7	TGTGCCAGCAGCCTTGGGGACAGGGTCAACGAGCAGTACTTC	CASSLGDRVNEQYF
TRBD1	TRBJ2-1	-	TRBV7-9	TGTGCCAGCAGTCAACCGGGACAGGGTGGCGGTGAGCAGTTCTTC	CASSQPGQGGGEQFF
-	TRBJ2-7	-	TRBV3-1	TGTGCCAGCAGCCAAGCCGCTAGCGCGTCCTACGAGCAGTACTTC	CASSQAASASYEQYF
TRBD2	TRBJ2-1	-	TRBV6-6	TGTGCCAGCAGTTACCCTAGAGCGGGGGCAAACTACAATGAGCAGTTCTTC	CASSYPRAGANYNEQFF
-	TRBJ2-3	-	TRBV7-9	TGTGCCAGCAGTTCCTCAATGCAACTAGATACGCAGTATTTT	CASSSSMQLDTQYF
-	TRBJ1-2	-	TRBV29-1	TGCAGCGTTGAAGAGAACAGATACACCTTC	CSVEENRYTF
-	TRBJ2-5	few	TRBV7-9	TGTGCCAGCAGCGATACGAGGACTTTTTGGGAGACCCAGTACTTC	CASSDTRTFWETQYF
TRBD1	TRBJ2-2	few	TRBV11-2	TGTGCCAGCAGCTTAGAGGGGACAGCGAACACCGGGGAGCTGTTTTTT	CASSLEGTANTGELFF
-	TRBJ1-5	few	TRBV3-1	TGTGCCAGCAGCCCCCAACCTCAGGGAAGCAATCAGCCCCAGCATTTT	CASSPQPQGSNQPQHF
-	TRBJ1-2	-	TRBV12-3/TRBV12-4	TGTGCCAGCAGTTTAGCGCGAGCGGTTTTTCACTATGGCTACACCTTC	CASSLARAVFHYGYTF
TRBD2	TRBJ2-3	few	TRBV7-9	TGTGCCAGCAGCCTGACTAGCGGGGGGGCCCAAGCGGATACGCAGTATTTT	CASSLTSGGAQADTQYF
-	TRBJ2-5	few	TRBV19	TGTGCCAGTAGTCGTCCGGAGCCCTTCCAAGAGACCCAGTACTTC	CASSRPEPFQETQYF
-	TRBJ1-4	many	TRBV5-4	TGTGCCATTCGAATTGGAAGGCAGGGGACTAATGAAAAACTGTTTTTT	CAIRIGRQGTNEKLFF
-	TRBJ1-2	few	TRBV12-5	TGTGCTAGTCCTAGGGGAGGTGGCTACACCTTC	CASPRGGGYTF
-	TRBJ1-2	-	TRBV2	TGTGCCACCCAAGGAGGCTATGGCTACACCTTC	CATQGGYGYTF
TRBD1	TRBJ2-3	few	TRBV6-1	TGTGCCAGCAGTGACGGACAGGGTAACACAGATACGCAGTATTTT	CASSDGQGNTDTQYF
-	TRBJ2-1	many	TRBV7-8	TGTGCCAGCAGCTCCGTCCGGGGCTATGAGCAGTTCTTC	CASSSVRGYEQFF
TRBD2	TRBJ2-1	-	TRBV4-2	TGTGCCAGCAGCCAAGAAACGGCGGGGGGCTCCTACAATGAGCAGTTCTTC	CASSQETAGGSYNEQFF
-	TRBJ2-5	-	TRBV7-3	TGTGACCTATGGGGCTTAGGGGGGGCATTGAGACAAGAGACCCAGTACTTC	CDLWGLGGALRQETQYF
-	TRBJ2-2	few	TRBV4-3	TGCGCCAGCAGCCAAGATCTGGCAGGGAACACCGGGGAGCTGTTTTTT	CASSQDLAGNTGELFF
-	TRBJ1-1	-	TRBV7-9	TGTGCCAGCAGCCTCCCGGGCCCCCCTTTGAACACTGAAGCTTTCTTT	CASSLPGPPLNTEAFF
-	TRBJ2-1	-	TRBV19	TGTGCCAGTAGTATAGTTACCTACAATGAGCAGTTCTTC	CASSIVTYNEQFF
-	TRBJ1-6	few	TRBV2	TGTGCCAGCAGTGAACAGACAGTTAATTCACCCCTCCACTTT	CASSEQTVNSPLHF
-	TRBJ2-6	-	TRBV27	TGTGCCAGCAGTTCAGGGGGGGGACAGTACTCTGGGGCCAACGTCCTGACTTTC	CASSSGGGQYSGANVLTF
TRBD1	TRBJ2-6	-	TRBV20-1	TGCAGTGCCACCCCCGGGACAGGGCCTTTTTTCTCTGGGGCCAACGTCCTGACTTTC	CSATPGTGPFFSGANVLTF
TRBD1	TRBJ1-2	many	TRBV12-3/TRBV12-4	TGTGCCAGCAGCCCCGGGACAGGCTATGGCTACACCTTC	CASSPGTGYGYTF
TRBD1	TRBJ1-2	-	TRBV7-2	TGTGCCAGCAGCTTAGCTCGCGCGGGACAGAAATATGGCTACACCTTC	CASSLARAGQKYGYTF
-	TRBJ2-7	-	TRBV6-1	TGTGCCGTTCCGGGCCTTCCTTACGAGCAGTACTTC	CAVPGLPYEQYF
TRBD2	TRBJ2-1	-	TRBV7-9	TGTGCCAGCAGCCCCTGGACTCCGGGACTAGCGGATCCCTATTGGTTCTTC	CASSPWTPGLADPYWFF